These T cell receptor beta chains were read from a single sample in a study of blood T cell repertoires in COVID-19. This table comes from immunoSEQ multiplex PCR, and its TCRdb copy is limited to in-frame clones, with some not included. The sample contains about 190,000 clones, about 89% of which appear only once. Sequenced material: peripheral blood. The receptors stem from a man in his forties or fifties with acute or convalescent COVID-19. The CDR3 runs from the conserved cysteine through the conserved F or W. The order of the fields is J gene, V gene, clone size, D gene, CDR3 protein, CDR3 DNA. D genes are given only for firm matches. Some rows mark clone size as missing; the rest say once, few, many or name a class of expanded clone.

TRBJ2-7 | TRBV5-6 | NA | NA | CASSSTGTEYEQYF | TGTGCCAGCAGCTCGACCGGGACTGAGTACGAGCAGTACTTC
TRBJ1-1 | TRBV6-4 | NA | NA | CASSDEENTEAFF | TGTGCCAGCAGTGACGAGGAGAACACTGAAGCTTTCTTT
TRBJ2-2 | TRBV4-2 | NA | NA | CASSQDKIAGELFF | TGTGCCAGCAGCCAAGATAAAATTGCCGGGGAGCTGTTTTTT
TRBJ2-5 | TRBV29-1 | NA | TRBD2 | CSVAATTSGGYQETQYF | TGCAGCGTTGCCGCTACAACTAGCGGGGGGTACCAAGAGACCCAGTACTTC
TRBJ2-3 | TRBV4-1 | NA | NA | CASSQVPTVGDTQYF | TGCGCCAGCAGCCAAGTCCCCACCGTCGGAGATACGCAGTATTTT
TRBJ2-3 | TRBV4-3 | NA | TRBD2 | CASSQELASRGGDTQYF | TGCGCCAGCAGCCAAGAGCTCGCTAGCCGGGGGGGGGATACGCAGTATTTT
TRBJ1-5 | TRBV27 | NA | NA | CASQTALTPNQPQHF | TGTGCCAGCCAGACAGCGCTGACACCAAATCAGCCCCAGCATTTT
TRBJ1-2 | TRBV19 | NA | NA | CASSMRTGIYGYTF | TGTGCCAGTAGTATGCGGACGGGAATCTATGGCTACACCTTC
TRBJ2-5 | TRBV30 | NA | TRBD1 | CAWKGQGEETQYF | TGTGCCTGGAAGGGACAGGGGGAAGAGACCCAGTACTTC
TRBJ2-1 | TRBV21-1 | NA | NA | CASSKSPTREFF | TGTGCCAGCAGCAAAAGCCCTACCCGGGAGTTCTTC
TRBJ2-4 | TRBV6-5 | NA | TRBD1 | CASRGQPKNIQYF | TGTGCCAGCAGGGGACAGCCCAAAAACATTCAGTACTTC
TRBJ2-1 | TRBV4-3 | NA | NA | CASSQVFGGRRNEQFF | TGCGCCAGCAGCCAAGTGTTCGGGGGGCGGCGCAATGAGCAGTTCTTC
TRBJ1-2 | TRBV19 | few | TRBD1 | CASRTGEARGYTF | TGTGCCAGTAGGACAGGGGAAGCACGAGGCTACACCTTC
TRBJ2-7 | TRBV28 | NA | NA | CASSFHPGSRYEQYF | TGTGCCAGCAGTTTCCACCCAGGTTCACGGTACGAGCAGTACTTC
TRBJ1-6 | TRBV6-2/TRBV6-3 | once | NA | CASSYSGVRSSPLHF | TGTGCCAGCAGTTACTCGGGCGTCAGGTCTTCACCCCTCCACTTT
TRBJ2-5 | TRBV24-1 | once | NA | CATRSSYQETQYF | TGTGCCACCCGGTCGTCCTACCAAGAGACCCAGTACTTC
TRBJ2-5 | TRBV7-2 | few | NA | CASSRGETQYF | TGTGCCAGCAGCCGGGGGGAGACCCAGTACTTC
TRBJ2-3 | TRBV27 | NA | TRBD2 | CASSSLGLAGGFGAPDTQYF | TGTGCCAGCAGTTCTTTAGGGCTAGCGGGGGGGTTCGGTGCCCCAGATACGCAGTATTTT
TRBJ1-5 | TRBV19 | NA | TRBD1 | CASSAHFPGTDLQPQHF | TGTGCCAGTAGTGCTCATTTTCCCGGGACAGACCTTCAGCCCCAGCATTTT
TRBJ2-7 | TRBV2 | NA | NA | CASTGGARKVQYF | TGTGCCAGCACCGGCGGCGCACGCAAAGTGCAGTACTTC
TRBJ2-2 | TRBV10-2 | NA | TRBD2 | CASRSRTSGTGELFF | TGCGCCAGCAGATCCAGGACTAGCGGCACCGGGGAGCTGTTTTTT
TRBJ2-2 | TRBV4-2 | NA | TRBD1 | CASSSPSGTANTGELFF | TGTGCCAGCAGCTCACCTTCCGGGACAGCGAACACCGGGGAGCTGTTTTTT
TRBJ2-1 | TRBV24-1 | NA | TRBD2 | CATSGGASGGSSSYNEQFF | TGTGCCACCAGTGGGGGTGCTAGCGGAGGGTCCTCATCCTACAATGAGCAGTTCTTC
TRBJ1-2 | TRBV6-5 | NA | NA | CASSSVSPGYGYTF | TGTGCCAGCAGTTCCGTTAGCCCGGGATATGGCTACACCTTC
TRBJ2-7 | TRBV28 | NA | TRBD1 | CASSLTGLGSYEQYF | TGTGCCAGCAGTCTGACAGGGTTGGGCTCCTACGAGCAGTACTTC
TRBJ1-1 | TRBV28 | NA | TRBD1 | CASSANRGYNF | TGTGCCAGCAGTGCAAACAGGGGGTACAACTTT
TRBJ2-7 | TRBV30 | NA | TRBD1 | CAWTRDRAYEQYF | TGTGCCTGGACCCGGGACAGGGCGTACGAGCAGTACTTC
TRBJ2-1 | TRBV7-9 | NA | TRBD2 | CASGLGYKEQFF | TGTGCCAGCGGACTAGGATATAAGGAGCAGTTCTTC
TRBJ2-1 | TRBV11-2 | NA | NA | CASSLAHRAQAQFF | TGTGCCAGCAGCTTAGCCCACAGGGCACAGGCGCAGTTCTTC
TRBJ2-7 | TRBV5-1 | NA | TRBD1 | CASGKGTGALYEQYF | TGCGCCAGCGGGAAAGGGACAGGGGCCCTCTACGAGCAGTACTTC
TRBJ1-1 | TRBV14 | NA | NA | CASSLGTEAFF | TGTGCCAGCAGCCTCGGGACTGAAGCTTTCTTT
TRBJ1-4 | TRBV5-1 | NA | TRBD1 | CASSLGQGDEKLFF | TGCGCCAGCAGCTTGGGACAGGGGGACGAAAAACTGTTTTTT
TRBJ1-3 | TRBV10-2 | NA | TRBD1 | CASSRGLDGNTIYF | TGCGCCAGCAGCAGGGGGCTGGATGGAAACACCATATATTTT
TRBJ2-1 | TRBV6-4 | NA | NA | CASSEYGGGAPPYNEQFF | TGTGCCAGCAGTGAGTACGGGGGAGGAGCCCCCCCCTACAATGAGCAGTTCTTC
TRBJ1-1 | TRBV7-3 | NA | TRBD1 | CASSVQGGLTEAFF | TGTGCCAGCAGCGTACAGGGGGGATTGACTGAAGCTTTCTTT
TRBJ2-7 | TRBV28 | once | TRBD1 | CASGLTGGAGEQYF | TGTGCCAGCGGCTTAACAGGGGGCGCGGGCGAGCAGTACTTC
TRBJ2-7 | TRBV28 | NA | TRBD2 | CASSPTVLAGPYEQYF | TGTGCCAGCAGTCCGACAGTACTAGCGGGGCCCTACGAGCAGTACTTC
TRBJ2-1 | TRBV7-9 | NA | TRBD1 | CASSDRDNNEQFF | TGTGCCAGCAGCGACAGGGACAACAATGAGCAGTTCTTC
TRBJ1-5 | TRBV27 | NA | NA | CASSLYWDIREPQHF | TGTGCCAGCAGTTTATACTGGGACATCCGGGAGCCCCAGCATTTT
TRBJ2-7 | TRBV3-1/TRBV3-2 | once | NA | CASSRDFLSYEQYF | TGTGCCAGCAGCCGGGACTTCCTCTCCTACGAGCAGTACTTC
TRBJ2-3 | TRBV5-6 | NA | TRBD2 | CASSSLRRGSTDTQYF | TGTGCCAGCAGCTCCCTCCGGCGGGGGAGCACAGATACGCAGTATTTT
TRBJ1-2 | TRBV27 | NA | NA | CASSFLDSGTDGYTF | TGTGCCAGCAGTTTCCTTGACTCTGGAACGGATGGCTACACCTTC
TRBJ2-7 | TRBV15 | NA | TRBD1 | CATSRGTGDYEQYF | TGTGCCACCAGCAGAGGAACAGGGGACTACGAGCAGTACTTC
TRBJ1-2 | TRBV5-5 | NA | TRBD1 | CASSWTGEGYTF | TGTGCCAGCAGCTGGACAGGGGAAGGCTACACCTTC
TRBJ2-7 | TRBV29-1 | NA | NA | CSVEGAGARGEQYF | TGCAGCGTTGAAGGGGCGGGGGCCCGGGGGGAGCAGTACTTC
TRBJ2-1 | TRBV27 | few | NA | CASSWGGENNEQFF | TGTGCCAGCAGTTGGGGGGGCGAAAACAATGAGCAGTTCTTC
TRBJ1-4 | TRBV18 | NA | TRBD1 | CASSPPGQYATNEKLFF | TGTGCCAGCTCACCTCCGGGACAGTATGCAACTAATGAAAAACTGTTTTTT
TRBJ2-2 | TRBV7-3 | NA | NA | CASSSGWLGTGELFF | TGTGCCAGCAGCTCGGGATGGTTGGGCACCGGGGAGCTGTTTTTT